This is a list of T cell receptor beta chains from one sample in a study of T cell responses to AZD1222 COVID-19 vaccine. Generated by immunoSEQ multiplex PCR, the TCRdb table keeps only in-frame clones and is missing some. The repertoire holds around 65,000 clones, with over 70% as singletons. This material consisted of peripheral blood, taken on day 0 of AZD1222 vaccination. Receptors were obtained from an adult in good health. Both conserved end residues are part of each CDR3. D genes are given only for firm matches. The size field is filled for only some rows; it gives once, few, many or a size class.

abundance	d_gene	v_gene	j_gene	CDR3nt	CDR3aa
few	NA	TRBV13	TRBJ2-7	TGTGCCAGCAGCTCCAAAAGGACCGTTACCTACGAGCAGTACTTC	CASSSKRTVTYEQYF
NA	TRBD2	TRBV19	TRBJ2-5	TGTGCCAGTACCACTGGGACTAGCCAAGAGACCCAGTACTTC	CASTTGTSQETQYF
NA	TRBD2	TRBV4-1	TRBJ2-7	TGCGCCAGCAGCCAAGTTAGCGGGGCCTCCTACGAGCAGTACTTC	CASSQVSGASYEQYF
NA	NA	TRBV7-9	TRBJ1-3	TGTGCCACGACGTCCGGGGGGCTCAACTCTGGAAACACCATATATTTT	CATTSGGLNSGNTIYF
NA	NA	TRBV5-5	TRBJ2-7	TGTGCCAGCAGCTGGGGGCAGGGGACCTACGAGCAGTACTTC	CASSWGQGTYEQYF
few	TRBD1	TRBV27	TRBJ1-2	TGTGCCAGCAGTTTACAGGGGGGCTATGGCTACACCTTC	CASSLQGGYGYTF
few	NA	TRBV11-2	TRBJ2-5	TGTGCCAGCAGCTTCCCCCTCCAAGAGACCCAGTACTTC	CASSFPLQETQYF
NA	NA	TRBV2	TRBJ1-1	TGTGCCACTACATGGGGTAACACTGAAGCTTTCTTT	CATTWGNTEAFF
NA	NA	TRBV3-1/TRBV3-2	TRBJ1-5	TGTGCCAGCAGCCAAGGCGGACAGCCCCAGCATTTT	CASSQGGQPQHF
NA	NA	TRBV30	TRBJ1-1	TGTGCCTGGTCTCGGGACACGTTGAACACTGAAGCTTTCTTT	CAWSRDTLNTEAFF
NA	TRBD2	TRBV4-2	TRBJ2-1	TGTGCCAGCAGCCAAGGGGGCGGGGGGGCGAAGCAGTTCTTC	CASSQGGGGAKQFF
NA	NA	TRBV7-3	TRBJ2-1	TGTGCCAGCAGCATGGGGTTAGGAGGGAATGAGCAGTTCTTC	CASSMGLGGNEQFF
NA	NA	TRBV28	TRBJ2-3	TGTGCCAGCAGTTTATTCACAGATACGCAGTATTTT	CASSLFTDTQYF
NA	NA	TRBV7-2	TRBJ1-1	TGTGCCAGCAGCTTAATGGAGACTGAAGCTTTCTTT	CASSLMETEAFF
few	NA	TRBV4-1	TRBJ1-4	TGCGCCAGCAGCCAAAGCCACCAGACAACTAATGAAAAACTGTTTTTT	CASSQSHQTTNEKLFF
NA	NA	TRBV5-3	TRBJ2-2	TGTGCCAGTCCTCTGAGGTGGAACACCGGGGAGCTGTTTTTT	CASPLRWNTGELFF
NA	NA	TRBV6-5	TRBJ1-2	TGTGCCAGCAGTTCCCCGAGCCAGTCCCGTTATGGCTACACCTTC	CASSSPSQSRYGYTF
NA	TRBD2	TRBV4-2	TRBJ2-3	TGTGCCAGCAGCCAGGAGACTAGCGGGGGGGCTTATACGCAGTATTTT	CASSQETSGGAYTQYF
once	NA	TRBV4-1	TRBJ2-1	TGCGCCAGCAGCCAAGGTTTCGCACCAAACAATGAGCAGTTCTTC	CASSQGFAPNNEQFF
NA	NA	TRBV21-1	TRBJ1-2	TGTGCCAGCAGCTCTCGGACAGGGGTCTATGGCTACACCTTC	CASSSRTGVYGYTF
NA	TRBD1	TRBV27	TRBJ2-7	TGTGCCAGCAGGGAAACAGGGGGCTTGATGGAGCAGTACTTC	CASRETGGLMEQYF
NA	NA	TRBV5-1	TRBJ2-1	TGCGCCAGCAGCTTGGAGTCCCGGGGTTACAATGAGCAGTTCTTC	CASSLESRGYNEQFF
NA	NA	TRBV4-1	TRBJ1-2	TGCGCCAGCAGCGTGAGGCTCCAGGGTAATAATGGCTACACCTTC	CASSVRLQGNNGYTF
NA	NA	TRBV4-1	TRBJ2-3	TGCGCCAGCAGCTCCCCTGGGACCTGGGGGATTTCGGATACGCAGTATTTT	CASSSPGTWGISDTQYF
NA	TRBD1	TRBV7-9	TRBJ1-5	TGTGCCAGCAGCTCAATGGAAACAGGGGACAATCAGCCCCAGCATTTT	CASSSMETGDNQPQHF
NA	TRBD2	TRBV11-2	TRBJ2-1	TGTGCCAGCAGCTTAGTTGCGGGAGGGTCCTACAATGAGCAGTTCTTC	CASSLVAGGSYNEQFF
NA	NA	TRBV10-3	TRBJ2-1	TGTGCCATATGGGCCGGGACAAGCTACAATGAGCAGTTCTTC	CAIWAGTSYNEQFF
NA	NA	TRBV5-1	TRBJ1-3	TGCGCCAGCAGCACACAATCGGGGTCTGGAAACACCATATATTTT	CASSTQSGSGNTIYF
few	NA	TRBV5-5	TRBJ2-7	TGTGCCAGCAGCTTGGTAGGGGGAAGCTTACGAGAGCAGTACTTC	CASSLVGGSLREQYF
NA	NA	TRBV5-1	TRBJ2-2	TGCGCCAGCAGCTTGACCGGGGGTCGGGGCGGGGAGCTGTTTTTT	CASSLTGGRGGELFF
NA	NA	TRBV6-5	TRBJ1-5	TGTGCCAGCAGTACAGGGAGAGATCAGCCCCAGCATTTT	CASSTGRDQPQHF
NA	NA	TRBV7-8	TRBJ1-1	TGTGCCAGCAGCTTGGCAGGTCGGTTGGAAGCTTTCTTT	CASSLAGRLEAFF
NA	NA	TRBV7-9	TRBJ2-1	TGTGCCAGCAGCCCCAAGGTGGGCAGGGGATCCTACAATGAGCAGTTCTTC	CASSPKVGRGSYNEQFF
NA	NA	TRBV12-3/TRBV12-4	TRBJ1-5	TGTGCCAGCAGTTTAGTCGGCAATCAGCCCCAGCATTTT	CASSLVGNQPQHF
NA	NA	TRBV27	TRBJ2-6	TGTGCCAGCAGTTTGCAGTACTCTGGGGCCAACGTCCTGACTTTC	CASSLQYSGANVLTF
few	TRBD1	TRBV2	TRBJ1-3	TGTGCCAGCAGTGGGACAGGGATCCCTGGAAACACCATATATTTT	CASSGTGIPGNTIYF
NA	TRBD1	TRBV4-1	TRBJ1-5	TGCGCCAGCAGCCAATCCTACCCCGCCGGGACAGGGGCCTCCAGGCATCAGCCCCAGCATTTT	CASSQSYPAGTGASRHQPQHF
NA	NA	TRBV7-8	TRBJ2-2	TGTGCCAGCAGCTTAGAACTGCCGGGGACCGGGGAGCTGTTTTTT	CASSLELPGTGELFF
NA	NA	TRBV10-1	TRBJ1-2	TGCGCCAGCAGTGAGAGTAGGCTTAGGTATGGGTATCATGGCTACACCTTC	CASSESRLRYGYHGYTF
NA	NA	TRBV3-1/TRBV3-2	TRBJ1-3	TGTGCCAGCAGCCCCTTCATGGGGGCTGGAAACACCATATATTTT	CASSPFMGAGNTIYF
NA	NA	TRBV28	TRBJ2-7	TGTGCCAGCAGTTGGGGACGGACCTACGAGCAGTACTTC	CASSWGRTYEQYF
NA	TRBD1	TRBV3-1/TRBV3-2	TRBJ1-1	TGTGCCAGCAGCCAAGATAGGGGGGACAGAGGAGACACTGAAGCTTTCTTT	CASSQDRGDRGDTEAFF
NA	NA	TRBV4-2	TRBJ2-2	TGTGCCAGCAGCCAAGTGACCAACACCGGGGAGCTGTTTTTT	CASSQVTNTGELFF
NA	NA	TRBV14	TRBJ2-3	TGTGCCCTACAGGGGAGGGAGACAGATACGCAGTATTTT	CALQGRETDTQYF
NA	NA	TRBV4-3	TRBJ1-6	TGCGCCAGCAGCGACCGGGCCTCAAAGGGACCCCTCCACTTT	CASSDRASKGPLHF
few	TRBD2	TRBV5-1	TRBJ2-2	TGCGCCAGCAGCCGGAGCGGGGATAGCACCGGGGAGCTGTTTTTT	CASSRSGDSTGELFF
NA	NA	TRBV7-9	TRBJ1-1	TGTGCCAGCAGCCCCCCAGAGGGCCTGAACACTGAAGCTTTCTTT	CASSPPEGLNTEAFF
NA	TRBD1	TRBV7-2	TRBJ1-4	TGTGCCAGCAGCCTGGACAGGGCTAATGAAAAACTGTTTTTT	CASSLDRANEKLFF